One sample yielded the 2 T cell receptor beta chains listed below, sequenced in a study of blood T cell repertoires in COVID-19. Some clones are missing from TCRdb's copy, which holds only in-frame ones; the method was immunoSEQ multiplex PCR. The sample consists of some 51,000 clones, about nine tenths of them appearing once. Specimen: peripheral blood. The receptors come from a man in his forties with acute or convalescent COVID-19.

This chain joins TRBV3-1 (or the pseudogene TRBV3-2) and TRBJ1-1; a weak D match, TRBD1 (6 bases). The germline V gene encodes CDR1 LGHDT and CDR2 YNNKEL (reference sequence). Trimming removed 4 bases from V and 5 bases from J, with 14 bases in between. The CDR3 loop spans 14 amino acids. As DNA, the CDR3 is TGTGCCAGCAGCCGAAAGGGGGTAGAGACTGAAGCTTTCTTT. It encodes CASSRKGVETEAFF.

The chain is built from TRBV19 and TRBJ2-5; D is possibly TRBD2 (5 bases). The germline V gene encodes CDR1 LNHDA and CDR2 SQIVND (reference sequence). The CDR3 sequence is 17 residues long. The V and J ends lost 2 bases and 7 bases respectively, with 23 bases between them. The CDR3 DNA is TGTGCCAGTAGTATATCGAGCGGATACGACGTCTTATCGACCCAGTACTTC. Protein product: CASSISSGYDVLSTQYF.